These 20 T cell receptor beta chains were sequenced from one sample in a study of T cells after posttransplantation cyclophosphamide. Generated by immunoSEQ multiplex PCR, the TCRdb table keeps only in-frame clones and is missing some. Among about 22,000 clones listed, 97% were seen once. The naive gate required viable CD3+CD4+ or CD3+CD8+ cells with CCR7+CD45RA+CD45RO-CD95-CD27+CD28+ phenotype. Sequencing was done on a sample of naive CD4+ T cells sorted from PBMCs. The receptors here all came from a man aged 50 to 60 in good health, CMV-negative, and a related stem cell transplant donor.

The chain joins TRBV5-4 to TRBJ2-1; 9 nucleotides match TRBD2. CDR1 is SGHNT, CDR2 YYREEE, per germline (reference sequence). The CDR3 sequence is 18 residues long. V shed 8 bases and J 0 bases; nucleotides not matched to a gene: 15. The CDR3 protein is CARKRGAGGGASYNEQFF. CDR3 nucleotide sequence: TGTGCCAGAAAAAGAGGGGCGGGAGGGGGGGCCTCCTACAATGAGCAGTTCTTC.

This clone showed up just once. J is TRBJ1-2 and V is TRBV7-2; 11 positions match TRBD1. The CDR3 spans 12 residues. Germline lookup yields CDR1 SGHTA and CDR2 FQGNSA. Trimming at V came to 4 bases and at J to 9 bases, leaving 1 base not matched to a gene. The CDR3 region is CASSWDRGSYTF. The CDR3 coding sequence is TGTGCCAGCAGCTGGGACAGGGGGAGCTACACCTTC.

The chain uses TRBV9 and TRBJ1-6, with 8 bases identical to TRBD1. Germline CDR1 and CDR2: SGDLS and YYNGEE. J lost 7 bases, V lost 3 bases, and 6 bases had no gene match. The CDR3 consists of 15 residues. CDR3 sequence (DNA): TGTGCCAGCAGCGCCGCCGGGACAGGCAATTCACCCCTCCACTTT. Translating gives CASSAAGTGNSPLHF.

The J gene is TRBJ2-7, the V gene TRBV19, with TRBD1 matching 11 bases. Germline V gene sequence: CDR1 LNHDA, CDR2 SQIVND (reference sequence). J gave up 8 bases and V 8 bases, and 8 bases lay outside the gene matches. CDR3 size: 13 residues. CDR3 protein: CASRGQGAMKQYF. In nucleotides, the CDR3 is TGTGCCAGTCGCGGACAGGGGGCAATGAAGCAGTACTTC.

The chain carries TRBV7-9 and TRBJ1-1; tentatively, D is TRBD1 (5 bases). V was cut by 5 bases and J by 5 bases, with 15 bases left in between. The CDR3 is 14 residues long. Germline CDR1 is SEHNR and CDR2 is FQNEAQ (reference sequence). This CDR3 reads CASSRQLGSTEAFF. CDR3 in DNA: TGTGCCAGCAGCCGACAGTTAGGGTCGACTGAAGCTTTCTTT.

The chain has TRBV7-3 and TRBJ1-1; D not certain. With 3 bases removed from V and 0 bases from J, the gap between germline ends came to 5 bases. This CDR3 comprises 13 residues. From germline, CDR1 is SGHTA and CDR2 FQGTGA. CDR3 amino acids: CASSLLMNTEAFF. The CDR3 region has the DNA TGTGCCAGCAGCTTGTTAATGAACACTGAAGCTTTCTTT.

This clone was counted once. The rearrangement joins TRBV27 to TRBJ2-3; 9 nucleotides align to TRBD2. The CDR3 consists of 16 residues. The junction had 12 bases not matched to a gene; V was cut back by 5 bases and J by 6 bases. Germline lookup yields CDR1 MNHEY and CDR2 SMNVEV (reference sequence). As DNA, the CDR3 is TGTGCCAGCAGTCAGGCAAGCAGCGGGAGGAAGGATACGCAGTATTTT. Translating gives CASSQASSGRKDTQYF.

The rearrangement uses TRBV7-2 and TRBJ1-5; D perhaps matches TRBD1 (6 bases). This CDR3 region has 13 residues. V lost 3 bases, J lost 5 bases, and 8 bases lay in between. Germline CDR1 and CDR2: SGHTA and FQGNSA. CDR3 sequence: CASSFRGYQPQHF. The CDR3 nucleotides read TGTGCCAGCAGCTTCAGGGGATATCAGCCCCAGCATTTT.

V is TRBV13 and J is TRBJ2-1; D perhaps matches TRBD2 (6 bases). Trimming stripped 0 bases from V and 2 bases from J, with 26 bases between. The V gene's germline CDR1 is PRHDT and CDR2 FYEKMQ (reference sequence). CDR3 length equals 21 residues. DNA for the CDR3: TGTGCCAGCAGCTTAGGATGGCGGGACTGGCCACCTTCAGGGACCTACAATGAGCAGTTCTTC. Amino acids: CASSLGWRDWPPSGTYNEQFF.

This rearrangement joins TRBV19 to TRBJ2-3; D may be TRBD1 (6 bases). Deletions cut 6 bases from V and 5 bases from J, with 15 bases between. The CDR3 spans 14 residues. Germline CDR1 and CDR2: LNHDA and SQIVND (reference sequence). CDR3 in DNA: TGTGCCAGTAGGCCGGGACCCAGGGGAGATACGCAGTATTTT. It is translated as CASRPGPRGDTQYF.

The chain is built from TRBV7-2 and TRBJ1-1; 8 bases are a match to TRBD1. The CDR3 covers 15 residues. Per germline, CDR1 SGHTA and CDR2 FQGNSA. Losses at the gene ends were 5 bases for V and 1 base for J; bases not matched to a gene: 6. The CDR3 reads CASSPGQGRNTEAFF. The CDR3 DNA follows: TGTGCCAGCAGCCCAGGACAGGGCCGGAACACTGAAGCTTTCTTT.

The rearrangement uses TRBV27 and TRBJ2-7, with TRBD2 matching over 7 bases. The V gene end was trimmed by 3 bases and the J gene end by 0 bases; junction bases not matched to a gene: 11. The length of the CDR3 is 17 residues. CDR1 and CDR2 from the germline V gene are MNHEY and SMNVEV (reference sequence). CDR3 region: CASSLELPAGISYEQYF. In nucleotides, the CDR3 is TGTGCCAGCAGTTTGGAGCTCCCAGCGGGGATCTCCTACGAGCAGTACTTC.

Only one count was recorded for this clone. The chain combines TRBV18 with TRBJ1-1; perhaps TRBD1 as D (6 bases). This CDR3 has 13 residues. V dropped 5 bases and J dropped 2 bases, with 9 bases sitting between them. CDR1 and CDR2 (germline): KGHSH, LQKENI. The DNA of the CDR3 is TGTGCCAGCTCAAAGGACAGAAACACTGAAGCTTTCTTT. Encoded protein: CASSKDRNTEAFF.

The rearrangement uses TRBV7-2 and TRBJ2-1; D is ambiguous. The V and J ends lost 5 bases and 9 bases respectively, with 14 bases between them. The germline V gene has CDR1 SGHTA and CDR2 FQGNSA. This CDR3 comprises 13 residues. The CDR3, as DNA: TGTGCCAGCAGCGCCAGGTACGCCAGTGAGCAGTTCTTC. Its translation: CASSARYASEQFF.

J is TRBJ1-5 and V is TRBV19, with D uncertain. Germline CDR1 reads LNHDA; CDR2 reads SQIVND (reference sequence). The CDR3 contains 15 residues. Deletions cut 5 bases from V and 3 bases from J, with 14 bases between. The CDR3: CASSVTKGDNQPQHF. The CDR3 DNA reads TGTGCCAGTAGTGTGACTAAAGGCGACAATCAGCCCCAGCATTTT.

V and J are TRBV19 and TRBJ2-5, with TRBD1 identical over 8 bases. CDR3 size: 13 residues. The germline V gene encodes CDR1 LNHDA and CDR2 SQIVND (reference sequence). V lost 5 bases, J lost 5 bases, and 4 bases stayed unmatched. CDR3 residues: CASSGQGHETQYF. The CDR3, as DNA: TGTGCCAGTAGTGGACAGGGCCACGAGACCCAGTACTTC.

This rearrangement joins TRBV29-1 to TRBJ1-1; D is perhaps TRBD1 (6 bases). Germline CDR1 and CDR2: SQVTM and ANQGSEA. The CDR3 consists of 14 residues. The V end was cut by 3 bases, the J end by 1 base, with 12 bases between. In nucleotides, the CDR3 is TGCAGCGTTGAGAGGACAGTTGGGAACACTGAAGCTTTCTTT. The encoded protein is CSVERTVGNTEAFF.

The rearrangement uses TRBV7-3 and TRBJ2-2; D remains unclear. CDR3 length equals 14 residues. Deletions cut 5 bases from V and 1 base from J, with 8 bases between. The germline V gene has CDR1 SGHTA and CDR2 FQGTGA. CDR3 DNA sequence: TGTGCCAGCAGCCCTACTCGGAACACCGGGGAGCTGTTTTTT. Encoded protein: CASSPTRNTGELFF.

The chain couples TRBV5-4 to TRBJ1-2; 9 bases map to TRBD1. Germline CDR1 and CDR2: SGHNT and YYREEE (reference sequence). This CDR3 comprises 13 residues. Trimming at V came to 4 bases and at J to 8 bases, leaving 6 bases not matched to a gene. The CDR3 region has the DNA TGTGCCAGCAGCCGGACAGGGGCTGACGGCTACACCTTC. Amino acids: CASSRTGADGYTF.

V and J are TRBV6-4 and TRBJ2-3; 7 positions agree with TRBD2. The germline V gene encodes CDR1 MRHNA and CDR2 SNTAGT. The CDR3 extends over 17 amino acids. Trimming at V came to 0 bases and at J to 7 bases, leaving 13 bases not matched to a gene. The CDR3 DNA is TGTGCCAGCAGTGACTCGAGAGCGGGGCGGGGGACGAATACGCAGTATTTT. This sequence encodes CASSDSRAGRGTNTQYF.